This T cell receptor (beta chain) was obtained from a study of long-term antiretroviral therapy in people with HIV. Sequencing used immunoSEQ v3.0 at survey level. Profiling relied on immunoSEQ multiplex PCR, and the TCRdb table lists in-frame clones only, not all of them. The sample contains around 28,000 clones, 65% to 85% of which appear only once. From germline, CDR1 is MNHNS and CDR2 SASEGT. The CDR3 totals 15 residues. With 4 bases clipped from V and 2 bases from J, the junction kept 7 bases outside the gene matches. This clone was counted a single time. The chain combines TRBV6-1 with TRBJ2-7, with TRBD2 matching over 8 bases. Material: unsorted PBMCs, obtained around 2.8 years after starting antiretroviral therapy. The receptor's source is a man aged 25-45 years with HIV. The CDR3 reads CASSAAAGGTYEQYF. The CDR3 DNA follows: TGTGCCAGCAGTGCCGCCGCGGGGGGAACCTACGAGCAGTACTTC.